Listed below are T cell receptor beta chains from one sample, sequenced in a study of blood T cell repertoires in COVID-19. The data were produced by immunoSEQ multiplex PCR, yet TCRdb's version contains in-frame clones alone and is incomplete. This table holds some 170,000 clones, roughly 83% found once. Material for sequencing was peripheral blood. The receptors stem from a woman of 80 years or more with active or convalescent COVID-19. CDR3s include the opening cysteine and the closing phenylalanine or tryptophan. The D gene is left open where the match is weak. Not all rows give a size; the values are once, few, many and, for expanded clones, a class.

V gene,clone size,D gene,CDR3 length,J gene,CDR3 protein,CDR3 DNA
TRBV4-3,-,TRBD2,16,TRBJ2-3,CASSRQRGGLTDTQYF,TGCGCCAGCAGCCGGCAGCGGGGGGGCCTCACAGATACGCAGTATTTT
TRBV30,-,-,12,TRBJ1-5,CAWPLARQPQHF,TGTGCCTGGCCTCTTGCGCGGCAGCCCCAGCATTTT
TRBV6-5,few,TRBD1,14,TRBJ1-5,CASSWTGTNQPQHF,TGTGCCAGCAGTTGGACAGGAACGAATCAGCCCCAGCATTTT
TRBV7-9,-,-,12,TRBJ2-4,CASSLTENIQYF,TGTGCCAGCAGCTTGACAGAAAACATTCAGTACTTC
TRBV19,-,-,15,TRBJ1-2,CASSMGGQGNYGYTF,TGTGCCAGTAGTATGGGGGGGCAGGGGAACTATGGCTACACCTTC
TRBV18,-,-,15,TRBJ1-5,CASSLLQGMHQPQHF,TGTGCCAGCTCACTACTCCAGGGAATGCATCAGCCCCAGCATTTT
TRBV15,-,TRBD1,15,TRBJ1-5,CATSAGTGGNQPQHF,TGTGCCACCAGCGCTGGGACAGGGGGTAATCAGCCCCAGCATTTT
TRBV12-5,many,-,14,TRBJ1-1,CASGPDRGRDEAFF,TGTGCTAGTGGTCCAGACCGCGGGAGGGATGAAGCTTTCTTT
TRBV7-9,-,TRBD1,16,TRBJ2-5,CASSLTTGTGHETQYF,TGTGCCAGCAGCCTCACTACCGGGACAGGGCACGAGACCCAGTACTTC
TRBV18,-,-,14,TRBJ1-1,CASSPWDTGTEAFF,TGTGCCAGCTCACCATGGGACACTGGGACTGAAGCTTTCTTT
TRBV5-4,-,TRBD2,15,TRBJ2-7,CASSLDGGGSYEQYF,TGTGCCAGCAGCTTGGACGGGGGGGGATCCTACGAGCAGTACTTC
TRBV12-3/TRBV12-4,-,-,11,TRBJ1-2,CASSRGNGYTF,TGTGCCAGCAGTCGAGGGAATGGCTACACCTTC
TRBV12-3/TRBV12-4,few,-,13,TRBJ1-1,CASRGQGLTEAFF,TGTGCCAGCAGGGGGCAGGGTTTAACTGAAGCTTTCTTT
TRBV11-3,-,-,12,TRBJ2-7,CASRTDGYEQYF,TGTGCCAGCCGGACAGATGGGTACGAGCAGTACTTC
TRBV10-2,-,-,15,TRBJ1-3,CASRIDGTPGNTIYF,TGCGCCAGTCGGATTGACGGGACACCTGGAAACACCATATATTTT
TRBV6-8,-,TRBD1,19,TRBJ1-6,CASSYARDRVSTDNSPLHF,TGTGCCAGCAGTTACGCGAGGGACAGGGTAAGCACGGATAATTCACCCCTCCACTTT
TRBV7-3,once,-,15,TRBJ2-1,CASSLDPGSYNEQFF,TGTGCCAGCAGCTTAGATCCGGGTTCCTACAATGAGCAGTTCTTC
TRBV3-1/TRBV3-2,-,TRBD2,16,TRBJ2-5,CASSQKRGAIQETQYF,TGTGCCAGCAGCCAGAAGCGGGGGGCCATCCAAGAGACCCAGTACTTC
TRBV4-1,-,TRBD2,16,TRBJ2-1,CASSHQGLEGFNEQFF,TGCGCCAGCAGCCACCAAGGACTAGAAGGATTCAATGAGCAGTTCTTC
TRBV4-3,-,-,17,TRBJ2-1,CASSQDLGAVSYNEQFF,TGCGCCAGCAGCCAAGATCTGGGAGCGGTCTCCTACAATGAGCAGTTCTTC
TRBV15,-,-,14,TRBJ2-2,CATSSTANTGELFF,TGTGCCACCAGCAGCACAGCGAACACCGGGGAGCTGTTTTTT
TRBV7-2,-,-,13,TRBJ2-5,CASSSPGKETQYF,TGTGCCAGCAGCTCCCCGGGTAAAGAGACCCAGTACTTC
TRBV30,-,-,13,TRBJ1-2,CAWSKGVPQGYTF,TGTGCCTGGAGTAAAGGAGTCCCCCAGGGCTACACCTTC
TRBV5-1,-,-,14,TRBJ1-1,CASSLGYTLSEAFF,TGCGCCAGCAGCTTGGGCTATACCCTTAGTGAAGCTTTCTTT
TRBV5-1,-,TRBD1,14,TRBJ2-3,CASSSVGQGDTQYF,TGCGCCAGCAGCTCGGTCGGACAGGGAGATACGCAGTATTTT
TRBV6-6,once,TRBD1,13,TRBJ1-1,CASSQPGQTQAFF,TGTGCCAGCAGCCAACCGGGACAGACTCAAGCTTTCTTT
TRBV19,-,TRBD1,16,TRBJ1-5,CASSIWGQQPIQPQHF,TGTGCCAGTAGTATATGGGGACAGCAGCCTATTCAGCCCCAGCATTTT
TRBV27,-,-,13,TRBJ2-2,CASSLRRDGELFF,TGTGCCAGCAGCCTACGGAGGGACGGGGAGCTGTTTTTT
TRBV6-2/TRBV6-3,once,TRBD1,14,TRBJ1-1,CASSRGGRETEAFF,TGTGCCAGCAGCCGAGGGGGCCGAGAAACTGAAGCTTTCTTT
TRBV27,-,-,13,TRBJ1-3,CASSLSMGNTIYF,TGTGCCAGCAGTTTATCCATGGGAAACACCATATATTTT
TRBV3-1/TRBV3-2,-,-,15,TRBJ2-7,CASSPPGGFSYEQYF,TGTGCCAGCAGCCCCCCCGGCGGTTTCTCCTACGAGCAGTACTTC
TRBV19,-,-,15,TRBJ1-2,CASKPETGGFYGYTF,TGTGCCAGCAAACCCGAGACAGGCGGATTCTATGGCTACACCTTC
TRBV27,few,-,14,TRBJ2-2,CASRDSGLTGELFF,TGTGCCAGTAGAGATAGCGGCCTCACCGGGGAGCTGTTTTTT
TRBV4-3,-,-,15,TRBJ2-2,CASSQDSPNTGELFF,TGCGCCAGCAGCCAAGACAGTCCGAACACCGGGGAGCTGTTTTTT
TRBV7-2,-,-,15,TRBJ1-2,CASSLEAGVNYGYTF,TGTGCCAGCAGCTTAGAGGCAGGGGTTAACTATGGCTACACCTTC
TRBV19,-,-,15,TRBJ2-5,CASSPWANRPETQYF,TGTGCCAGTAGTCCATGGGCTAACCGGCCAGAGACCCAGTACTTC
TRBV18,-,-,13,TRBJ2-1,CASSPGGYNEQFF,TGTGCCAGCTCACCGGGAGGTTACAATGAGCAGTTCTTC
TRBV5-8,-,-,14,TRBJ1-1,CASSLSDRATEAFF,TGTGCCAGCAGCCTCTCGGACAGAGCAACTGAAGCTTTCTTT
TRBV25-1,-,TRBD1,16,TRBJ2-5,CASSDTGQDHGKTQYF,TGTGCCAGCAGTGACACGGGACAGGACCACGGAAAGACCCAGTACTTC
TRBV12-5,few,-,15,TRBJ2-1,CASGLRGGLYNEQFF,TGTGCTAGTGGTTTGAGGGGGGGCCTTTACAATGAGCAGTTCTTC
TRBV2,-,-,13,TRBJ1-2,CASSELALYGYTF,TGTGCCAGCAGTGAATTGGCTTTATATGGCTACACCTTC
TRBV6-2/TRBV6-3,few,-,14,TRBJ1-1,CASSIDRWDTEAFF,TGTGCCAGCAGCATCGACAGGTGGGACACTGAAGCTTTCTTT
TRBV2,-,TRBD1,12,TRBJ1-4,CASRGTVEKLFF,TGTGCCAGCAGGGGGACAGTTGAAAAACTGTTTTTT
TRBV20-1,-,-,14,TRBJ1-5,CSASRVQGQQPQHF,TGCAGTGCTAGTAGGGTCCAGGGACAACAGCCCCAGCATTTT
TRBV10-3,-,TRBD1,13,TRBJ1-1,CAIRGTGDTEAFF,TGTGCCATCAGAGGGACAGGGGACACTGAAGCTTTCTTT
TRBV6-5,-,TRBD1,14,TRBJ1-6,CASRPARDRSPLHF,TGTGCCAGCAGACCCGCCAGGGACAGGTCACCCCTCCACTTT
TRBV11-2,few,-,13,TRBJ1-5,CASSSTGLWPQHF,TGTGCCAGCAGCTCTACAGGGTTGTGGCCCCAGCATTTT
TRBV5-8,-,TRBD1,15,TRBJ1-1,CASSSWTGGYTEAFF,TGTGCCAGCAGCTCCTGGACAGGGGGCTACACTGAAGCTTTCTTT
TRBV6-5,-,-,14,TRBJ1-2,CASSNRGGNYGYTF,TGTGCCAGCAGTAACCGGGGAGGGAACTATGGCTACACCTTC
TRBV4-3,-,TRBD2,18,TRBJ2-1,CASSQGGLAGGQTAEQFF,TGCGCCAGCAGCCAAGGAGGTCTAGCGGGGGGGCAAACCGCTGAGCAGTTCTTC
TRBV5-5,-,TRBD1,14,TRBJ1-2,CASSFDRGGYGYTF,TGTGCCAGCAGCTTTGACAGGGGTGGATATGGCTACACCTTC
TRBV6-5,-,TRBD1,14,TRBJ1-2,CASSFGQGASGYTF,TGTGCCAGCAGTTTTGGACAGGGGGCTTCTGGCTACACCTTC
TRBV4-3,-,-,15,TRBJ2-7,CASSQALPGGYEQYF,TGCGCCAGCAGCCAAGCACTTCCCGGGGGCTACGAGCAGTACTTC
TRBV18,few,TRBD1,16,TRBJ2-2,CASSPPTGVNTGELFF,TGTGCCAGCTCACCACCAACAGGGGTGAACACCGGGGAGCTGTTTTTT
TRBV11-3,-,TRBD1,13,TRBJ2-4,CASSSGQGNIQYF,TGTGCCAGCAGCTCCGGACAGGGCAACATTCAGTACTTC